Listed here are 25 T cell receptor beta chains from one sample, sequenced in a study of blood T cell repertoires in COVID-19. The data were produced by immunoSEQ multiplex PCR, yet TCRdb's version contains in-frame clones alone and is incomplete. The table records 200,000 to 300,000 clones, about 91% of them present only once. The sample consisted of PBMCs or T cells enriched from blood (not recorded which). The receptors here all came from a woman aged 30 to 39 with acute COVID-19.

This chain connects TRBV28 to TRBJ2-3; 8 positions match TRBD2. V lost 6 bases, J lost 2 bases, and 7 bases stayed unmatched. The CDR3 consists of 15 residues. Germline V gene sequence: CDR1 MDHEN, CDR2 SYDVKM. The CDR3 loop is CASSQAGEFTDTQYF. For the CDR3, the DNA is TGTGCCAGCAGCCAAGCGGGGGAGTTCACAGATACGCAGTATTTT.

This chain uses TRBV2 with TRBJ1-2; D remains unclear. V lost 2 bases and J lost 0, with 10 bases in between. The CDR3 has 15 amino acids. Germline V gene lookup returns CDR1 SNHLY and CDR2 FYNNEI. The CDR3 bases are TGTGCCAGCAGTGAATCCGCCCTAGCTAACTATGGCTACACCTTC. This gives the protein CASSESALANYGYTF.

This rearrangement joins TRBV5-1 to TRBJ1-5, with TRBD1 matching 12 bases. The V gene's germline CDR1 is SGHRS and CDR2 YFSETQ. The CDR3 covers 13 residues. The CDR3 DNA reads as TGCTCGGGACAGGGGGCTTTCAATCAGCCCCAGCATTTT. Translation: CSGQGAFNQPQHF.

The chain is built from TRBV6-2 or TRBV6-3 and TRBJ2-3; 11 bases agree with TRBD2. V was pared by 5 bases and J by 6 bases, with 10 bases of the junction left unmatched. There are 16 residues in the CDR3. Germline CDR1 and CDR2: MNHEY and SVGEGT. The CDR3: CASSAQTSGAGDTQYF. The CDR3 bases are TGTGCCAGCAGTGCCCAGACTAGCGGGGCCGGGGATACGCAGTATTTT.

The chain combines TRBV30 with TRBJ2-2, with 8 bases matching TRBD1. CDR3 length: 13 residues. Germline lookup yields CDR1 GTSNPN and CDR2 SVGIG (reference sequence). After removal of 8 bases from V and 3 bases from J, the junction contained 5 bases not matched to a gene. CDR3: CAEDRAHTGELFF. The CDR3 bases are TGTGCCGAGGACAGGGCCCACACCGGGGAGCTGTTTTTT.

The chain is built from TRBV6-4 and TRBJ1-2; D uncertain. V shed 4 bases and J shed 8 bases, with 14 bases lying between them. CDR1 is MRHNA, CDR2 SNTAGT, per germline. The CDR3 has 13 amino acids. Here the CDR3 reads CASSVEPTRGYTF. The CDR3 region has the DNA TGTGCCAGCAGTGTCGAACCGACTCGGGGCTACACCTTC.

This clone was counted only a few times. The rearrangement joins TRBV5-4 to TRBJ1-4; 9 bases agree with TRBD1. Germline V gives CDR1 SGHNT, CDR2 YYREEE (reference sequence). V dropped 4 bases and J dropped 5; count of bases not matched to a gene: 3. This CDR3 has 14 residues. CDR3 nucleotides: TGTGCCAGCAGCGAAGGGACAGGGAATGAAAAACTGTTTTTT. Encoded protein: CASSEGTGNEKLFF.

The CDR3 here is CASSVDRGHQPQHF. CDR3 sequence (DNA): TGTGCCAGCAGCGTCGACAGGGGGCATCAGCCCCAGCATTTT. The chain uses TRBV6-5 and TRBJ1-5, with 10 bases identical to TRBD1. Germline trimming cut 6 bases from V and 5 bases from J; bases unmatched to any gene: 4. Germline V gene data show CDR1 as MNHEY and CDR2 as SVGAGI. The CDR3 is made up of 14 amino acids.

This chain links TRBV5-1 with TRBJ2-5, with TRBD2 identical over 8 bases. The CDR3 extends over 15 amino acids. Looked up from germline, CDR1 is SGHRS and CDR2 is YFSETQ. With V trimmed by 0 bases and J by 4 bases, 5 bases remained unmatched. The CDR3, as DNA: TGCGCCAGCAGCTTGGAGCGGGGGCTAGGAGAGACCCAGTACTTC. It translates to CASSLERGLGETQYF. Looking up the rest from reference TRBV5-1 and TRBJ2-5 gives the full variable domain: KAGVTQTPRYLIKTRGQQVTLSCSPISGHRSVSWYQQTPGQGLQFLFEYFSETQRNKGNFPGRFSGRQFSNSRSEMNVSTLELGDSALYLCASSLERGLGETQYFGPGTRLLVL.

This chain uses TRBV6-1 with TRBJ2-3, with 11 bases matching TRBD1. Unmatched junction bases numbered 2, after V lost 2 bases and J lost 4 bases. CDR3 length: 15 amino acids. Germline assignment: CDR1 MNHNS and CDR2 SASEGT. CDR3 sequence (DNA): TGTGCCAGCAGTGAAAGGACAGGGGGCGCAGATACGCAGTATTTT. Protein product: CASSERTGGADTQYF.

V gene TRBV19 combines with J gene TRBJ2-1; D remains ambiguous. Trimming took off 6 bases at V and 0 bases at J, with 12 bases between the two ends. Germline V lookup: CDR1 LNHDA, CDR2 SQIVND (reference sequence). The CDR3 runs to 15 residues. CDR3 coding DNA: TGTGCCAGTAGCCTGAGGCGGTCCTCCTACAATGAGCAGTTCTTC. This translates into CASSLRRSSYNEQFF.

The CDR3 protein is CASSLDRDHTIYF. CDR3 nucleotides: TGTGCCAGCAGCTTAGACAGGGACCACACCATATATTTT. The chain combines TRBV7-2 with TRBJ1-3, with D perhaps matching TRBD1 (6 bases). CDR1 is SGHTA, CDR2 FQGNSA, per germline. CDR3 length: 13 amino acids. Trimming left V 1 base short and J 8 bases short, with 9 bases between.

This clone appeared a single time. V is TRBV19 and J is TRBJ2-5; D unresolved. V lost 3 bases to trimming and J lost 5 bases, with 16 bases between them. The CDR3 covers 15 residues. The germline V gene has CDR1 LNHDA and CDR2 SQIVND (reference sequence). CDR3 DNA sequence: TGTGCCAGTAGTATGGGCTCCAGTTCTTGGGAGACCCAGTACTTC. Its translation is CASSMGSSSWETQYF. Full variable domain (outside the CDR3, taken from reference TRBV19 and TRBJ2-5): DGGITQSPKYLFRKEGQNVTLSCEQNLNHDAMYWYRQDPGQGLRLIYYSQIVNDFQKGDIAEGYSVSREKKESFPLTVTSAQKNPTAFYLCASSMGSSSWETQYFGPGTRLLVL.

This chain links TRBV2 with TRBJ1-4, with D tentatively TRBD1 (5 bases). CDR1 is SNHLY, CDR2 FYNNEI, per germline. The CDR3 spans 16 residues. V gave up 6 bases and J gave up 14 bases, with 28 bases separating them. In DNA form, the CDR3 reads TGTGCCAGCAGGGGCGGCATCCGAACCGCCGGGGGGTGGCTGTTTTTT. Protein: CASRGGIRTAGGWLFF.

The CDR3 here is CASSSGQEAYGYTF. CDR3 DNA sequence: TGTGCCAGCAGTTCAGGACAGGAGGCCTATGGCTACACCTTC. The chain is built from TRBV6-2 or TRBV6-3 and TRBJ1-2; 7 bases match TRBD1. Germline CDR1 and CDR2: MNHEY and SVGEGT. The V and J ends lost 4 bases and 4 bases, in that order; junction bases with no gene match: 6. The CDR3 runs 14 residues.

The chain couples TRBV7-2 to TRBJ2-2; the match to TRBD1 covers 8 bases. V was pared by 0 bases and J by 5 bases, with 2 bases of the junction left unmatched. This CDR3 is 15 amino acids long. Germline V gives CDR1 SGHTA, CDR2 FQGNSA. The CDR3 region has the DNA TGTGCCAGCAGCTTAGCAACAGGGGGAACCGGGGAGCTGTTTTTT. This codes for CASSLATGGTGELFF.

V and J are TRBV3-1 (or the pseudogene TRBV3-2) and TRBJ2-3; 11 bases agree with TRBD2. CDR1 is LGHDT, CDR2 YNNKEL, per germline (reference sequence). With V trimmed by 0 bases and J by 2 bases, 4 bases remained unmatched. The CDR3 loop spans 17 amino acids. CDR3 DNA sequence: TGTGCCAGCAGCCAAGATGAACTAGCGGGAGTCACAGATACGCAGTATTTT. Translating it yields CASSQDELAGVTDTQYF.

The chain employs TRBV18 and TRBJ2-1; tentative D call: TRBD2 (5 bases). This CDR3 region has 13 residues. Trimming removed 5 bases at V and 8 bases at J, with 13 bases between. Germline CDR1 reads KGHSH; CDR2 reads LQKENI. This CDR3 is CASSYGLTDEQFF. Written as DNA, the CDR3 is TGTGCCAGCTCATACGGACTGACCGATGAGCAGTTCTTC.

The chain joins TRBV5-1 to TRBJ2-7; D uncertain. V was cut by 4 bases and J by 2 bases, with 13 bases left in between. Germline V gives CDR1 SGHRS, CDR2 YFSETQ. The length of the CDR3 is 14 residues. The DNA for the CDR3 is TGCGCCAGCAGCCCCGCAGCTACTACCTACGAGCAGTACTTC. Protein: CASSPAATTYEQYF. Together with reference TRBV5-1 and TRBJ2-7, the CDR3 gives the full variable domain: KAGVTQTPRYLIKTRGQQVTLSCSPISGHRSVSWYQQTPGQGLQFLFEYFSETQRNKGNFPGRFSGRQFSNSRSEMNVSTLELGDSALYLCASSPAATTYEQYFGPGTRLTVT.

The CDR3 DNA is TGTGCCAGCAGTGAACGGACTAGCGGGGGGGCGATATATGAGCAGTTCTTC. Translation gives CASSERTSGGAIYEQFF. The rearrangement links TRBV2 to TRBJ2-1, with TRBD2 matching 15 bases. J lost 8 bases, V lost 2 bases, and 7 bases had no gene match. The CDR3 has 17 residues. In germline, CDR1 is SNHLY, CDR2 FYNNEI.

This clone was recorded once. The rearrangement links TRBV5-6 to TRBJ1-1; TRBD1 might be the D (5 bases). Per the germline V gene, CDR1 is SGHDT and CDR2 is YYEEEE. This CDR3 has 14 residues. Trimming cost V 0 bases and J 10 bases, with 16 bases left between them. The DNA of the CDR3 is TGTGCCAGCAGCTTGGGGACATCTCCTTCGGGAGCTTTCTTT. As protein: CASSLGTSPSGAFF. Supplemented by reference TRBV5-6 and TRBJ1-1, the full variable domain reads DAGVTQSPTHLIKTRGQQVTLRCSPKSGHDTVSWYQQALGQGPQFIFQYYEEEERQRGNFPDRFSGHQFPNYSSELNVNALLLGDSALYLCASSLGTSPSGAFFGQGTRLTVV.

The chain is built from TRBV3-1 (or the pseudogene TRBV3-2) and TRBJ2-5, with a weak D call TRBD2 (5 bases). In germline, CDR1 is LGHDT, CDR2 YNNKEL (reference sequence). The CDR3 has 14 amino acids. V was pared by 5 bases and J by 5 bases, with 15 bases between. The CDR3 reads CASSKGEVSETQYF. For the CDR3, the DNA is TGTGCCAGCAGCAAGGGAGAAGTTAGTGAGACCCAGTACTTC.

This chain uses TRBV4-3 with TRBJ2-3; D unresolved. V lost 4 bases and J lost 0, with 14 bases in between. The CDR3 runs to 16 residues. The germline gives CDR1 LGHNA, CDR2 YSLEER. The CDR3 loop reads CASSPRSGSSTDTQYF. CDR3 in DNA: TGCGCCAGCAGCCCAAGGTCAGGTTCGAGCACAGATACGCAGTATTTT.

V usage is TRBV27 and J usage is TRBJ1-1, with a tentative D call TRBD1 (6 bases). Per the germline V gene, CDR1 is MNHEY and CDR2 is SMNVEV (reference sequence). V dropped 7 bases and J dropped 4 bases, with 13 bases sitting between them. The CDR3 is made up of 13 amino acids. In DNA, the CDR3 is TGTGCCAGCATGGGGGCTGGGGGCACTGAAGCTTTCTTT. Translation: CASMGAGGTEAFF.

The rearrangement joins TRBV6-6 to TRBJ1-2, with D perhaps TRBD1 (5 bases). Deletions cut 0 bases from V and 8 bases from J, with 7 bases between. In germline, CDR1 is MNHNY, CDR2 SVGAGI (reference sequence). The length of the CDR3 is 12 residues. As DNA, the CDR3 is TGTGCCAGCAGTTACTCGGCAGGGGGCTACACCTTC. Its protein is CASSYSAGGYTF.